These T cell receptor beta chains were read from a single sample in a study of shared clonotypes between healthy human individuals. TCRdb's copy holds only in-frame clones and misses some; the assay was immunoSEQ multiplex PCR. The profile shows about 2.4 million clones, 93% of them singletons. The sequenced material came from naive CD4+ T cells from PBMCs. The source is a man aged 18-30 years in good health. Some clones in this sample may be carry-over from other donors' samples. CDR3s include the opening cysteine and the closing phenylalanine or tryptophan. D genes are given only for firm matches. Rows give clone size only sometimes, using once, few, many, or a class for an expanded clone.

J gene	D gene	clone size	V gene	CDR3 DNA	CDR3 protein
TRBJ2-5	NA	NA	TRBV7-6	TGTGCCAGCAGCTTGAGTCAGAGAGAATGGGCCCAGTACTTC	CASSLSQREWAQYF
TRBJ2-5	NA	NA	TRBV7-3	TGTGCCAGCAGCCCCCGCCCGGGGGCGGGAGTCGGGCAAGAGACCCAGTACTTC	CASSPRPGAGVGQETQYF
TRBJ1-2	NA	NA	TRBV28	TGTGCCAGCAGTTCAACGGGGCTCTATGGCTACACCTTC	CASSSTGLYGYTF
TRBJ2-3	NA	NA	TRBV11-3	TGTGCCAGCAGCTTAGGGGGAACAGATACGCAGTATTTT	CASSLGGTDTQYF
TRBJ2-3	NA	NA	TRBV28	TGTGCCATCAAAAGCCCCCCAGATACGCAGTATTTT	CAIKSPPDTQYF
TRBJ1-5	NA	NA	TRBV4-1	TGCGCCAGCAGCCCCGGACACCTCGACGATCAGCCCCAGCATTTT	CASSPGHLDDQPQHF
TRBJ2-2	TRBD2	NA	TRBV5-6	TGCGCCAGCAGCCTCCCCCGCCTGGACTCCGCGGGGGCCGGGGAGCTGTTTTTT	CASSLPRLDSAGAGELFF
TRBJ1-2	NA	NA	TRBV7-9	TGTGCCAGCAGCAATGCCTACGTACAGGGATACTATGGCTACACCTTC	CASSNAYVQGYYGYTF
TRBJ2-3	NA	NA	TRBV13	TGTGCCAGCAGCGGGGCGTTTCCCGGCACAGATACGCAGTATTTT	CASSGAFPGTDTQYF
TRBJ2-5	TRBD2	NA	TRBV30	TGTGCCTGGAGTGCGCCGTTAATTAAAGCGGGACGAGGAGAGACCCAGTACTTC	CAWSAPLIKAGRGETQYF
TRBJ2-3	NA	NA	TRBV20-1	TGCAGTGCTAGAGCTTCGGATACGCAGTATTTT	CSARASDTQYF
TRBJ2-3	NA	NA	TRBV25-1	TGTGCCAGCAGTGAATGGGGTATTAGCACAGATACGCAGTATTTT	CASSEWGISTDTQYF
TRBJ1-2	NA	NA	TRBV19	TGTGCCAGTAGTGGCATCCAGGAACACTATGGCTACACCTTC	CASSGIQEHYGYTF
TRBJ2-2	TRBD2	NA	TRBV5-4	TGTGCCAGCAGCCCTGGACTAGCGGGACGAACCGGGGAGCTGTTTTTT	CASSPGLAGRTGELFF
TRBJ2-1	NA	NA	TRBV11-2	TGTGCCAGCAGCTTAACCATCGGGAATGAGCAGTTCTTC	CASSLTIGNEQFF
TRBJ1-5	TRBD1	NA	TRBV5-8	TGTGCCAGCAGCTTTCAGGGAACAGGGGGCGGTTGGCCCCAGCATTTT	CASSFQGTGGGWPQHF
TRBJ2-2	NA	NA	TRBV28	TGTGCCAGCAGTTTGACTAGTGGCGGCACCGGGGAGCTGTTTTTT	CASSLTSGGTGELFF
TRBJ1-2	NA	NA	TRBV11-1	TGTGCCAGCAGTCCTGAACCCTCTGGGGAGATAAGTGGCTACACCTTC	CASSPEPSGEISGYTF
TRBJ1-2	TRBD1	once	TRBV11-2	TGTGCCAGCAGCCCCGGACAGGGGAACTATGGCTACACCTTC	CASSPGQGNYGYTF
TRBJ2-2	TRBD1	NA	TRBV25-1	TGTGCCAGCCGGGGTCAGGGGGCCGGGGAGCTGTTTTTT	CASRGQGAGELFF
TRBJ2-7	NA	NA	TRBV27	TGTGCCAGCTTGGGGGATCTCCGGTACTTC	CASLGDLRYF
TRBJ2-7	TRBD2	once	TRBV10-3	TGTGCCATCACCCCGGGACTAGCGGGAGAGGGCGAGCAGTACTTC	CAITPGLAGEGEQYF
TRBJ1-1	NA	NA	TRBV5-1	TGCGCCAGCAGCTTGAGATCCGGACAGTTCGGTGAAGCTTTCTTT	CASSLRSGQFGEAFF
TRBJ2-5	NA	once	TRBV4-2	TGTGCCAGCAGCCAAGCGGTCAGGCCGGAGACCCAGTACTTC	CASSQAVRPETQYF
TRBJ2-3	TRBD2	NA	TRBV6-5	TGTGCCAGCAGTAGCGGGAGGACATCTGATACGCAGTATTTT	CASSSGRTSDTQYF
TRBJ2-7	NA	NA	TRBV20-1	TGCAGTGCTAGTGACAGGATAAAGCAGTACTTC	CSASDRIKQYF
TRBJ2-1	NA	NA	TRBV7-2	TGTGCCAGCAGCCTCACTCGAGCTATTGACTACAATGAGCAGTTCTTC	CASSLTRAIDYNEQFF
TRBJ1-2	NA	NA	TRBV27	TGTGCCAGCATAGGGACTCGAGGTTACACCTTC	CASIGTRGYTF
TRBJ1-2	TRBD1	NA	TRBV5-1	TGCGCCAGCAGCTTAGGGACAGGGGGGACCTATGGCTACACCTTC	CASSLGTGGTYGYTF
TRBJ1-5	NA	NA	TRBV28	TGTGCCAGCAGTTTCAGGGGCCGGGGCCCCAATCAGCCCCAGCATTTT	CASSFRGRGPNQPQHF
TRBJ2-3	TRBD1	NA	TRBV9	TGTGCCAGCAGCGGACGTGACAGGGTCACAGATACGCAGTATTTT	CASSGRDRVTDTQYF
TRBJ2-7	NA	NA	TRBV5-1	TGCGCCAGCAGCTACGCGGAAGGCGGGCTTTTCTACGAGCAGTACTTC	CASSYAEGGLFYEQYF
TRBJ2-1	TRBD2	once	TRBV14	TGTGCCAGCAGCCGTGTTAGCGGGATCTCCGACACCTACAATGAGCAGTTCTTC	CASSRVSGISDTYNEQFF
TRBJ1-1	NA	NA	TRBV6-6	TGTGCCAGCGACGGGGATAGGACTGAAGCTTTCTTT	CASDGDRTEAFF
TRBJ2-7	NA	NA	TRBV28	TGTGCCAGCAGTTTGTGGAAGCAGGGGTCCTACGAGCAGTACTTC	CASSLWKQGSYEQYF
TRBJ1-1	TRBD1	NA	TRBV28	TGTGCCAGCTTAGGAAGGGGAGGGACAGGGAACACTGAAGCTTTCTTT	CASLGRGGTGNTEAFF
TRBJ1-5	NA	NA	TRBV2	TGTGCCAGCAGTGAGGAACGGACAGCCGTCGGGCCCCAGCATTTT	CASSEERTAVGPQHF
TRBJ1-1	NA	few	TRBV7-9	TGTGCCAGCAGCTTTATCGGCCCCATGGGCACTGAAGCTTTCTTT	CASSFIGPMGTEAFF
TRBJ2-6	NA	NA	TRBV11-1	TGTGCCAGCAGCTTACAGAGGGGGGCCAACGTCCTGACTTTC	CASSLQRGANVLTF
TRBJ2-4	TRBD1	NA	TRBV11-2	TGTGCCAGCAGCCGGGACAGATCTGGGAACATTCAGTACTTC	CASSRDRSGNIQYF
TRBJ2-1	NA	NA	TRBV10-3	TGTGCCATCAGTGTTGGGGTTTTGGATGAGCAGTTCTTC	CAISVGVLDEQFF
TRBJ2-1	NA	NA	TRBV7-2	TGTGCCAGCAGGATCACCAGGGTTGCGGATGAGCAGTTCTTC	CASRITRVADEQFF
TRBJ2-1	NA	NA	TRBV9	TGTGCCAGCAGCCCGCTACCCCAGTACAATGAGCAGTTCTTC	CASSPLPQYNEQFF
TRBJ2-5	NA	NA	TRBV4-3	TGCGCCAGCAGCCAAGGCCATCTCCGAGAAGGGGGAGAGACCCAGTACTTC	CASSQGHLREGGETQYF
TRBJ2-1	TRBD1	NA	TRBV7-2	TGTGCCAGCAGGGCGGACAGGGGCTCCTACAATGAGCAGTTCTTC	CASRADRGSYNEQFF
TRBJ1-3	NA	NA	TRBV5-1	TGCGCCAGCAGCTTGGGGGGAGGTGGAAACACCATATATTTT	CASSLGGGGNTIYF
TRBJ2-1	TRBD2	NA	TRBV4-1	TGCGCCAGCAGCCAAGATATTCAGCGGGAGGAGCAGTTCTTC	CASSQDIQREEQFF